This is a list of T cell receptor beta chains from one sample in a study of CD8 T cells in ankylosing spondylitis. Each CDR3 protein gets one entry after TCRdb re-called the 5' RACE reads with MiXCR. The sample lists approximately 110,000 distinct CDR3 sequences, around 24% occurring once. Sequencing input: synovial fluid, either unsorted or a sorted T cell fraction (not recorded which). The receptors here all came from a male donor with ankylosing spondylitis. The CDR3 runs from the conserved cysteine through the conserved F or W. D genes are given only for firm matches. Where a row states a size, it is once, few, many or the class of an expanded clone; other rows omit it.

d_gene: -; j_gene: TRBJ2-3; v_gene: TRBV20-1; abundance: many; CDR3nt: TGCAGTGCTAGTTGGGGCACAGATACGCAGTATTTT; CDR3aa: CSASWGTDTQYF
d_gene: -; j_gene: TRBJ2-6; v_gene: TRBV20-1; abundance: -; CDR3nt: TGCAGTGCTAGAGAGGTTTCTGGGGCCAACGTCCTGACTTTC; CDR3aa: CSAREVSGANVLTF
d_gene: -; j_gene: TRBJ1-4; v_gene: TRBV7-9; abundance: -; CDR3nt: TGTGCCAGCAGCTTAGAAGTAGGGGGTACTACTAATGAAAAACTGTTTTTT; CDR3aa: CASSLEVGGTTNEKLFF
d_gene: TRBD1; j_gene: TRBJ1-5; v_gene: TRBV20-1; abundance: -; CDR3nt: TGCAGCGCTACGGGACAGGAGGTGAATCAGCCCCAGCATTTT; CDR3aa: CSATGQEVNQPQHF
d_gene: -; j_gene: TRBJ1-4; v_gene: TRBV4-2; abundance: -; CDR3nt: TGTGCCAGCAGCCAAGAGACGACCGCTCCCCCCGAAAAACTGTTTTTT; CDR3aa: CASSQETTAPPEKLFF
d_gene: -; j_gene: TRBJ2-1; v_gene: TRBV20-1; abundance: medium-sized; CDR3nt: TGCAGTGCTAGAGCCCCCAGCGGAAACAATGAGCAGTTCTTC; CDR3aa: CSARAPSGNNEQFF
d_gene: TRBD1; j_gene: TRBJ2-1; v_gene: TRBV5-4; abundance: -; CDR3nt: TGTGCCAGCAGCACCCGGGACAGGGCCTACGGTGAGCAGTTCTTC; CDR3aa: CASSTRDRAYGEQFF
d_gene: TRBD2; j_gene: TRBJ2-4; v_gene: TRBV20-1; abundance: -; CDR3nt: TGCAGTGCTAGACCGGGAGGGCTAGCGGGAAGTATTCAGTACTTC; CDR3aa: CSARPGGLAGSIQYF
d_gene: -; j_gene: TRBJ1-1; v_gene: TRBV6-1; abundance: -; CDR3nt: TGTGCCAGCAGTCAGTCAGGCGGTTGGAACACTGAAGCTTTCTTT; CDR3aa: CASSQSGGWNTEAFF
d_gene: -; j_gene: TRBJ1-4; v_gene: TRBV7-2; abundance: few; CDR3nt: TGTGCCAGCAGCGCAAGGGTCTCCGAAAAACTGTTTTTT; CDR3aa: CASSARVSEKLFF
d_gene: -; j_gene: TRBJ1-1; v_gene: TRBV27; abundance: -; CDR3nt: TGTGCCAGCAGTTTCAACCTGAACACTGAAGCTTTCTTT; CDR3aa: CASSFNLNTEAFF
d_gene: -; j_gene: TRBJ1-1; v_gene: TRBV11-3; abundance: -; CDR3nt: TGTGCCAGCAGCTTTTCCGGGACACAGAATACTAAAGCTTTCTTT; CDR3aa: CASSFSGTQNTKAFF
d_gene: TRBD1; j_gene: TRBJ1-6; v_gene: TRBV13; abundance: few; CDR3nt: TGTGCCAGCAGCTTGGACAGGTCGGGCTCACCCCTCCACTTT; CDR3aa: CASSLDRSGSPLHF
d_gene: -; j_gene: TRBJ2-1; v_gene: TRBV5-1; abundance: once; CDR3nt: TGCGCCAGCAGCTTCCAGGGTGAGCAGTTCTTC; CDR3aa: CASSFQGEQFF
d_gene: -; j_gene: TRBJ2-5; v_gene: TRBV2; abundance: many; CDR3nt: TGTGCCAGCACCGAACAGGGAAGGGGAGAGACCCAGTACTTC; CDR3aa: CASTEQGRGETQYF
d_gene: -; j_gene: TRBJ1-6; v_gene: TRBV7-2; abundance: -; CDR3nt: TGTGCCAGCAGCTTAAGGGACCCCTCACCCCTCCACTTT; CDR3aa: CASSLRDPSPLHF
d_gene: TRBD2; j_gene: TRBJ2-1; v_gene: TRBV5-1; abundance: few; CDR3nt: TGCGCCAGCAAACTAGCGGGACCTTCCAATGAGCAGTTCTTC; CDR3aa: CASKLAGPSNEQFF
d_gene: TRBD2; j_gene: TRBJ2-1; v_gene: TRBV3-1; abundance: few; CDR3nt: TGTGCCAGCAGCCAAGGGGTAGCGGGCCACAATGAGCAGTTCTTC; CDR3aa: CASSQGVAGHNEQFF
d_gene: -; j_gene: TRBJ1-1; v_gene: TRBV7-2; abundance: few; CDR3nt: TGTGCCAGCAGCTTAAAAGGGGCCGTCACTGAAGCTTTCTTT; CDR3aa: CASSLKGAVTEAFF
d_gene: -; j_gene: TRBJ1-2; v_gene: TRBV2; abundance: many; CDR3nt: TGTGCCAGCACCGAAACACGACCTCACTATGGCTACACCTTC; CDR3aa: CASTETRPHYGYTF
d_gene: -; j_gene: TRBJ2-5; v_gene: TRBV7-9; abundance: -; CDR3nt: TGTGCCAGCAGACACTTCGACAGCTCCCAAGAGACCCAGTACTTC; CDR3aa: CASRHFDSSQETQYF
d_gene: TRBD2; j_gene: TRBJ2-1; v_gene: TRBV12-3/TRBV12-4; abundance: few; CDR3nt: TGTGCCAGCAAGTGGACTAGCGGGAACAATGAGCAGTTCTTC; CDR3aa: CASKWTSGNNEQFF
d_gene: -; j_gene: TRBJ2-3; v_gene: TRBV20-1; abundance: -; CDR3nt: TGCAGTGCTAGTTCTCACGGGAGTTCAGATACGCAGTATTTT; CDR3aa: CSASSHGSSDTQYF
d_gene: TRBD2; j_gene: TRBJ2-3; v_gene: TRBV4-1; abundance: -; CDR3nt: TGCGCCAGCAGCAAAAGCGGGAGTCCCCAGGCCGATACGCAGTATTTT; CDR3aa: CASSKSGSPQADTQYF
d_gene: TRBD1; j_gene: TRBJ2-1; v_gene: TRBV12-3/TRBV12-4; abundance: few; CDR3nt: TGTGCCAGCACTACAGGGGGGTACAATGAGCAGTTCTTC; CDR3aa: CASTTGGYNEQFF
d_gene: TRBD1; j_gene: TRBJ1-1; v_gene: TRBV5-1; abundance: -; CDR3nt: TGCGCCAGCAGCTCCCGCAAGACAGGGGAGAACACTGAAGCTTTCTTT; CDR3aa: CASSSRKTGENTEAFF
d_gene: -; j_gene: TRBJ2-1; v_gene: TRBV7-2; abundance: few; CDR3nt: TGTGCCAGCAGCTTAGGATCGGGGGCCTCCTACAATGAGCAGTTCTTC; CDR3aa: CASSLGSGASYNEQFF
d_gene: TRBD1; j_gene: TRBJ2-1; v_gene: TRBV24-1; abundance: -; CDR3nt: TGTGCCACCGGGACAGACAATGAGCAGTTCTTC; CDR3aa: CATGTDNEQFF